Presented here are 8 T cell receptor beta chains from one specimen sequenced in a study of OX40 agonist ivuxolimab in advanced cancers. Clones were sequenced by immunoSEQ multiplex PCR, and TCRdb holds only the in-frame ones, with some missing. The sample includes roughly 29,000 clones, just over 90% of them seen just once. Here the sequenced sample was CD4+ or CD8+ T cells sorted from blood, taken in a trial of the OX40 agonist ivuxolimab. These receptors were obtained from an adult with an advanced solid tumor such as melanoma, head and neck, liver or kidney cancer.

This clone appeared once. The chain recombines TRBV6-5 with TRBJ2-1; 9 nucleotides line up with TRBD2. V was pared by 5 bases and J by 4 bases, with 6 bases of the junction left unmatched. Germline CDR1 MNHEY, CDR2 SVGAGI. This CDR3 comprises 15 residues. This chain's CDR3 is CASSQSGRLYNEQFF. As DNA, the CDR3 is TGTGCCAGCAGTCAAAGCGGGAGGCTGTACAATGAGCAGTTCTTC.

This chain joins TRBV2 and TRBJ2-2; D uncertain. Germline-derived CDR1 and CDR2 are SNHLY and FYNNEI. V gave up 3 bases and J gave up 4 bases, with 3 bases separating them. This CDR3 comprises 12 residues. The CDR3 protein is CASSDSTGELFF. The DNA for the CDR3 is TGTGCCAGCAGTGACAGCACCGGGGAGCTGTTTTTT. Full variable domain (remainder filled in from reference TRBV2 and TRBJ2-2): EPEVTQTPSHQVTQMGQEVILRCVPISNHLYFYWYRQILGQKVEFLVSFYNNEISEKSEIFDDQFSVERPDGSNFTLKIRSTKLEDSAMYFCASSDSTGELFFGEGSRLTVL.

The genes are TRBV19 and TRBJ2-2; D unresolved. Germline V lookup: CDR1 LNHDA, CDR2 SQIVND (reference sequence). The germline V and J ends were trimmed by 8 bases and 8 bases, with 12 bases remaining between them. The CDR3 contains 12 residues. CDR3 protein: CASLGRRGELFF. The CDR3 DNA is TGTGCCAGTCTTGGGCGGCGAGGGGAGCTGTTTTTT. The variable domain in full, completed from reference TRBV19 and TRBJ2-2, reads DGGITQSPKYLFRKEGQNVTLSCEQNLNHDAMYWYRQDPGQGLRLIYYSQIVNDFQKGDIAEGYSVSREKKESFPLTVTSAQKNPTAFYLCASLGRRGELFFGEGSRLTVL.

The chain recombines TRBV11-2 with TRBJ2-4; TRBD1 or TRBD2 may be the D gene (5 bases each). The germline V gene encodes CDR1 SGHAT and CDR2 FQNNGV. This CDR3 region has 15 residues. Trimming took off 5 bases at V and 12 bases at J, with 23 bases between the two ends. For the CDR3, the DNA is TGTGCCAGCAGCGGATGGACCCGACCCTGGGACGGTCAGTACTTC. Translation gives CASSGWTRPWDGQYF.

The rearrangement joins TRBV11-2 to TRBJ2-5; D gene uncertain. Judging by the DNA end, TRBJ2-7 fits better; the J call may be wrong. The CDR3 totals 14 residues. Germline V CDR1 and CDR2: SGHAT, FQNNGV. The CDR3 bases are TGTGCCAGCAGCTTAGGTTTAGGAGCCTACGAGCAGTACTTC. Residues: CASSLGLGAYEQYF.

The genes are TRBV10-3 and TRBJ1-4; 7 nucleotides align to TRBD1. CDR3 length: 14 amino acids. Germline V gene lookup returns CDR1 ENHRY and CDR2 SYGVKD. V lost 5 bases, J lost 3 bases, and 3 bases stayed unmatched. The CDR3 sequence is CAISSGTANEKLFF. CDR3 DNA sequence: TGTGCCATCAGTTCCGGGACAGCTAATGAAAAACTGTTTTTT.

This chain links TRBV5-1 with TRBJ2-1; D is ambiguous. Trimming stripped 1 base from V and 4 bases from J, with 9 bases between. Germline V gene lookup returns CDR1 SGHRS and CDR2 YFSETQ. This CDR3 comprises 14 residues. The CDR3: CASSLMSVYNEQFF. Here the CDR3 DNA reads TGCGCCAGCAGCTTGATGAGCGTTTACAATGAGCAGTTCTTC.

The chain combines TRBV2 with TRBJ2-7; D gene unclear. The CDR3 is 13 residues long. V was pared by 4 bases and J by 1 base, with 8 bases between. Germline loops: CDR1 SNHLY, CDR2 FYNNEI. As DNA, the CDR3 is TGTGCCAGCAGTGGCGGCCGATCCTACGAGCAGTACTTC. Residues: CASSGGRSYEQYF.